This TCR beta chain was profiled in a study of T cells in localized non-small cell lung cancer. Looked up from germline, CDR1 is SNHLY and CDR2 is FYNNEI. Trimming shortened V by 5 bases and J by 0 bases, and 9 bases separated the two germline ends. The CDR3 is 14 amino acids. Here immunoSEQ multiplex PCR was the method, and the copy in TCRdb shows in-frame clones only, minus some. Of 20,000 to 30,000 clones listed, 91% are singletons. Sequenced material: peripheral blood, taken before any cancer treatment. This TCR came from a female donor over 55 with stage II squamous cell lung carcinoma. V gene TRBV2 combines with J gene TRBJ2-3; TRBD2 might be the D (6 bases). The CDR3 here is CASSMTSSTDTQYF. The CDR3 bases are TGTGCCAGCAGTATGACTAGTAGCACAGATACGCAGTATTTT.